The 20 T cell receptor beta chains below come from one sample, sequenced in a study of T cells in Graves' hyperthyroidism and ophthalmopathy. Authors of the study amplified TCR beta CDR3 regions from RNA transcripts. First-round RT-PCR targeting the TCR CDR3 was performed with the HTBI primer set. TCRdb fed the multiplex PCR reads into MiXCR, producing one record per CDR3 protein. The sample holds 650,000 to 850,000 distinct CDR3 sequences; roughly a sixth are singletons and the top ten take over 15%. Sequenced: blood. These receptor sequences come from a woman between 50 and 59 years old with Graves' hyperthyroidism that later progressed to Graves' ophthalmopathy.

V is TRBV6-5 and J is TRBJ2-5; D possibly corresponds to TRBD1 (5 bases). The CDR3 consists of 14 residues. Trimming stripped 4 bases from V and 0 bases from J, with 9 bases between. The germline gives CDR1 MNHEY, CDR2 SVGAGI. The CDR3 bases are TGTGCCAGCAGTTCCAGACAGAACCAAGAGACCCAGTACTTC. This gives the protein CASSSRQNQETQYF.

The J gene is TRBJ1-6, the V gene TRBV25-1; weak D call: TRBD1 (6 bases). Per the germline V gene, CDR1 is MGHDK and CDR2 is SYGVNS. The CDR3 has 15 amino acids. The V end was cut by 1 base, the J end by 4 bases, with 8 bases between. CDR3 DNA: TGTGCCAGCAGTGAATTACAGGGTTATAATTCACCCCTCCACTTT. Translated: CASSELQGYNSPLHF.

This chain links TRBV20-1 with TRBJ1-1, with a tentative D call TRBD1 (5 bases). V lost 3 bases and J lost 0, with 5 bases in between. Germline V gives CDR1 DFQATT, CDR2 SNEGSKA (reference sequence). This CDR3 comprises 12 residues. CDR3 bases: TGCAGTGCTAGGGGGGTGAACACTGAAGCTTTCTTT. It yields the protein CSARGVNTEAFF.

This clonotype came up many times. The CDR3 sequence is CAWRSRTAGANVLTF. The CDR3, as DNA: TGTGCCTGGAGATCAAGGACAGCTGGGGCCAACGTCCTGACTTTC. This chain links TRBV30 with TRBJ2-6; tentatively, D is TRBD1 (6 bases). The V gene's germline CDR1 is GTSNPN and CDR2 SVGIG (reference sequence). The CDR3 consists of 15 residues. Trimming took off 3 bases at V and 2 bases at J, with 11 bases between the two ends.

This chain joins TRBV27 and TRBJ2-1; no reliable D call. Germline CDR1 MNHEY, CDR2 SMNVEV (reference sequence). V dropped 6 bases and J dropped 6 bases, with 6 bases sitting between them. CDR3 length: 11 residues. CDR3 sequence reads: CASRISNEQFF. The DNA of the CDR3 is TGTGCCAGCAGGATAAGCAATGAGCAGTTCTTC.

On this clonotype: A much larger clone differs by one base, so this may be a read error. This chain links TRBV7-3 with TRBJ1-1, with D possibly being TRBD1 (6 bases). The CDR3 is 14 residues long. CDR1 SGHTA and CDR2 FQGTGA come from the germline V gene. Deletions cut 7 bases from V and 5 bases from J, with 17 bases between. Here the CDR3 DNA reads TGTGCCAGCACCGACGGCAGGGGAGAGACTGAAGCTTTCTTT. This gives the protein CASTDGRGETEAFF.

The sample holds many counts of this clonotype. The rearrangement joins TRBV3-1 to TRBJ1-2, with D maybe TRBD1 (5 bases). Germline loops: CDR1 LGHDT, CDR2 YNNKEL (reference sequence). The CDR3 spans 16 residues. Trimming left V 1 base short and J 1 base short, with 13 bases between. CDR3 in amino acids: CASSQVIRDVNYGYTF. CDR3 coding DNA: TGTGCCAGCAGCCAAGTTATCAGGGATGTTAACTATGGCTACACCTTC.

The sample holds a few counts of this clonotype. CDR3 DNA sequence: TGCGCCAGCAGCTTGCGGGGTCCCTACGGACAGGGGATGAACACTGAAGCTTTCTTT. Translating it yields CASSLRGPYGQGMNTEAFF. The chain recombines TRBV5-1 with TRBJ1-1; 9 bases match TRBD1. The CDR3 covers 19 residues. The germline V gene has CDR1 SGHRS and CDR2 YFSETQ. J gave up 0 bases and V 1 base, and 13 bases lay outside the gene matches.

In this sample, this clonotype turned up a few times. This sequence joins TRBV20-1 and TRBJ1-1; the D is unclear. V was shortened by 3 bases and J by 5 bases, with 7 bases between the two germline ends. Germline V CDR1 and CDR2: DFQATT, SNEGSKA (reference sequence). The CDR3 covers 11 residues. CDR3 sequence (DNA): TGCAGTGCTAGGGGCCCGACTGAAGCTTTCTTT. This encodes CSARGPTEAFF.

In the case of this clonotype: A much larger clone differs from this one at a single base, so this may be a read error. The chain combines TRBV20-1 with TRBJ1-5; D is possibly TRBD1 (6 bases). Germline values: CDR1 DFQATT, CDR2 SNEGSKA (reference sequence). Trimming shortened V by 5 bases and J by 1 base, and 18 bases separated the two germline ends. The CDR3 consists of 16 residues. The CDR3 nucleotides read TGCAGTGCTCTAGGGGGGATACGGTTGAGCAATCAGCCCCAGCATTTT. It is translated as CSALGGIRLSNQPQHF.

The rearrangement uses TRBV7-9 and TRBJ1-5; D gene unclear. Germline V gene sequence: CDR1 SEHNR, CDR2 FQNEAQ (reference sequence). V gave up 5 bases and J gave up 1 base, with 9 bases separating them. This CDR3 has 14 residues. DNA of the CDR3: TGTGCCAGCAGCCAGAACTGGAGCAATCAGCCCCAGCATTTT. This encodes CASSQNWSNQPQHF.

This clonotype was observed many times. The genes are TRBV14 and TRBJ2-7; perhaps TRBD1 as D (5 bases). Germline V gene lookup returns CDR1 SGHDN and CDR2 FVKESK. Trimming removed 1 base from V and 3 bases from J, with 13 bases in between. This CDR3 comprises 15 residues. Here the CDR3 reads CASSQADTNFYEQYF. The CDR3 coding sequence is TGTGCCAGCAGCCAAGCGGACACAAATTTCTACGAGCAGTACTTC.

J is TRBJ2-1 and V is TRBV5-1; 10 bases agree with TRBD2. The CDR3 covers 16 residues. The trim removed 1 base at V and 7 bases at J, leaving 8 bases unmatched. Germline V gives CDR1 SGHRS, CDR2 YFSETQ. The CDR3, as DNA: TGCGCCAGCAGCTTGACTAGCGGGGCCGCGGGTAATGAGCAGTTCTTC. Translating gives CASSLTSGAAGNEQFF.

This clonotype was seen more than once but under ten times. The J gene is TRBJ2-5, the V gene TRBV6-1, with 12 bases matching TRBD1. The V gene end was trimmed by 6 bases and the J gene end by 5 bases; junction bases not matched to a gene: 10. Per the germline V gene, CDR1 is MNHNS and CDR2 is SASEGT. The CDR3 consists of 16 residues. The CDR3 sequence: CASSRPGTGGSETQYF. CDR3 DNA: TGTGCCAGCAGCCGCCCCGGGACAGGGGGCAGCGAGACCCAGTACTTC.

This clonotype was picked up many times. This rearrangement joins TRBV2 to TRBJ2-5; the D gene could be TRBD1 or TRBD2 (5 bases each). Germline CDR1 is SNHLY and CDR2 is FYNNEI. The CDR3 contains 12 residues. V was clipped by 6 bases and J by 4 bases, with 9 bases between them. CDR3 loop: CASRRGSETQYF. The CDR3 DNA reads as TGTGCCAGCAGGAGGGGCTCAGAGACCCAGTACTTC.

The V call is TRBV20-1, the J call TRBJ2-5, with TRBD2 matching over 8 bases. CDR3 length equals 15 residues. Trimming cost V 2 bases and J 5 bases; bases outside gene matches: 10. The germline V gene encodes CDR1 DFQATT and CDR2 SNEGSKA (reference sequence). The CDR3 reads CSARNHGGAMETQYF. The CDR3 DNA follows: TGCAGTGCTAGAAATCACGGGGGGGCTATGGAGACCCAGTACTTC.

This clonotype was counted ten times or more. The rearrangement joins TRBV12-3 or TRBV12-4 to TRBJ1-1; possibly TRBD1 for D (5 bases). V was trimmed by 3 bases and J by 2 bases, leaving 16 bases between them. The CDR3 consists of 16 residues. CDR3 sequence (DNA): TGTGCCAGCAGTTTTGGTCAGGGTGGCCTTAACACTGAAGCTTTCTTT. Translation: CASSFGQGGLNTEAFF.

This clonotype was recorded at least ten times. The genes are TRBV11-2 and TRBJ2-5; maybe TRBD2 (6 bases). The CDR3 runs 16 residues. Per germline, CDR1 SGHAT and CDR2 FQNNGV. Between the trimmed V and J ends, which lost 5 bases and 5 bases, there was a span of 21 bases. The CDR3 here is CASSMSRPAGIETQYF. DNA for the CDR3: TGTGCCAGCAGCATGAGTAGGCCCGCGGGAATTGAGACCCAGTACTTC. The full variable domain, rest sourced from reference TRBV11-2 and TRBJ2-5, is EAGVAQSPRYKIIEKRQSVAFWCNPISGHATLYWYQQILGQGPKLLIQFQNNGVVDDSQLPKDRFSAERLKGVDSTLKIQPAKLEDSAVYLCASSMSRPAGIETQYFGPGTRLLVL.

The chain uses TRBV7-2 and TRBJ1-1; D unclear. The CDR3 runs to 13 residues. V shed 3 bases and J shed 0 bases, with 5 bases lying between them. Germline values: CDR1 SGHTA, CDR2 FQGNSA. This chain's CDR3 is CASSFPVNTEAFF. Written as DNA, the CDR3 is TGTGCCAGCAGCTTCCCAGTGAACACTGAAGCTTTCTTT.

The gene calls are TRBV6-5 and TRBJ2-1; D uncertain. Germline V gene sequence: CDR1 MNHEY, CDR2 SVGAGI. V was shortened by 0 bases and J by 0 bases, with 12 bases between the two germline ends. The CDR3 totals 17 residues. CDR3: CASSYSIGPNSYNEQFF. The CDR3 DNA follows: TGTGCCAGCAGTTACTCGATCGGACCGAACTCCTACAATGAGCAGTTCTTC.